What follows is one T cell receptor (beta chain) and its context. TCRdb re-called the PCR reads through MiXCR. The data show some 30,000 clones, roughly 30% seen once. This record belongs to a study of metastatic and nonmetastatic thyroid tumors. The wider study: Repertoire comparisons spanned blood and tumor or nodule tissue from malignant and benign thyroid patients.

Not a single patient had been given any form of treatment at any point before undergoing thyroid surgery. Germline V gives CDR1 GTSNPN, CDR2 SVGIG (reference sequence). CDR3 length: 13 residues. The V end was cut by 2 bases, the J end by 7 bases, with 11 bases between. The clonotype originates from a female donor with papillary thyroid cancer or a benign thyroid nodule (not recorded which). Some clones in this sample may be carry-over from other donors' samples. The chain uses TRBV30 and TRBJ1-4; D is possibly TRBD1 (5 bases). The sequenced material came from blood. In DNA form, the CDR3 reads TGTGCCTGGAGTCCGCAGGGTGGTGAAAAACTGTTTTTT. It yields the protein CAWSPQGGEKLFF.